The 18 T cell receptor beta chains below were found in one sample sequenced in a study of blood T cell repertoires in COVID-19. The protocol was immunoSEQ multiplex PCR, while the TCRdb copy is restricted to in-frame clones and leaves out a portion. The sample includes around 300,000 clones, just over 90% of them seen just once. The material sequenced was peripheral blood. The source is a woman aged 25 to 39 with COVID-19, enrolled during active disease.

The chain recombines TRBV6-1 with TRBJ2-7; the match to TRBD2 covers 7 bases. Germline V gene data show CDR1 as MNHNS and CDR2 as SASEGT. The CDR3 runs 15 residues. V lost 1 base to trimming and J lost 3 bases; unmatched junction nucleotides: 6. DNA for the CDR3: TGTGCCAGCAGTGAAGGGGGTAGCGGGTTCTACGAGCAGTACTTC. Translating gives CASSEGGSGFYEQYF.

The chain recombines TRBV4-1 with TRBJ2-3; 10 positions agree with TRBD2. This CDR3 spans 16 amino acids. Looked up from germline, CDR1 is MGHRA and CDR2 is YSYEKL. V dropped 3 bases and J dropped 2; count of bases not matched to a gene: 5. The CDR3 DNA sequence: TGCGCCAGCAGCCAGGACGGACTAGCGGACACAGATACGCAGTATTTT. Translation gives CASSQDGLADTDTQYF.

This sequence joins TRBV9 and TRBJ2-2; D possibly corresponds to TRBD2 (6 bases). Germline CDR1 is SGDLS and CDR2 is YYNGEE. Trimming stripped 4 bases from V and 7 bases from J, with 20 bases between. The CDR3 extends over 16 amino acids. The CDR3 sequence: CASSFFGGPHGGELFF. The CDR3 DNA reads as TGTGCCAGCAGCTTCTTCGGGGGACCCCACGGCGGGGAGCTGTTTTTT.

CDR3 region: CASSEAANQETQYF. In DNA, the CDR3 is TGTGCCAGCAGTGAAGCGGCCAACCAAGAGACCCAGTACTTC. The V call is TRBV2, the J call TRBJ2-5, with D unclear. The CDR3 has 14 residues. Germline CDR1 SNHLY, CDR2 FYNNEI. V dropped 0 bases and J dropped 0 bases, with 5 bases sitting between them. Filled out from reference TRBV2 and TRBJ2-5, the complete variable domain reads EPEVTQTPSHQVTQMGQEVILRCVPISNHLYFYWYRQILGQKVEFLVSFYNNEISEKSEIFDDQFSVERPDGSNFTLKIRSTKLEDSAMYFCASSEAANQETQYFGPGTRLLVL.

This chain uses TRBV28 with TRBJ2-1; TRBD2 aligns across 12 bases. The CDR3 consists of 15 residues. J was trimmed by 4 bases and V by 6 bases; bases with no gene match: 4. Germline CDR1 reads MDHEN; CDR2 reads SYDVKM. CDR3: CASSPGLAGYNEQFF. The DNA for the CDR3 is TGTGCCAGCAGCCCGGGACTAGCGGGTTACAATGAGCAGTTCTTC.

The chain employs TRBV30 and TRBJ2-3; a weak D match, TRBD1 (5 bases). Germline V lookup: CDR1 GTSNPN, CDR2 SVGIG (reference sequence). Trimming shortened V by 0 bases and J by 3 bases, and 13 bases separated the two germline ends. CDR3 length equals 15 residues. The CDR3 protein is CAWSVVARTTDTQYF. The CDR3 coding sequence is TGTGCCTGGAGTGTGGTTGCGAGGACAACAGATACGCAGTATTTT.

The V call is TRBV29-1, the J call TRBJ2-3; 12 bases match TRBD2. This CDR3 contains 15 residues. Germline-derived CDR1 and CDR2 are SQVTM and ANQGSEA. The trim removed 5 bases at V and 0 bases at J, leaving 3 bases unmatched. The CDR3 reads CSVPGTSGSTDTQYF. CDR3 coding DNA: TGCAGCGTTCCCGGGACTAGCGGGAGCACAGATACGCAGTATTTT.

The rearrangement links TRBV6-5 to TRBJ2-7; no firm D call. The V gene lost 2 bases and the J gene lost 4 bases, with 9 bases spanning the gap. The CDR3 is 13 residues long. Per the germline V gene, CDR1 is MNHEY and CDR2 is SVGAGI. CDR3 sequence reads: CASSYARQYEQYF. Written as DNA, the CDR3 is TGTGCCAGCAGTTACGCCAGGCAGTACGAGCAGTACTTC.

In its sample, this clone was seen once. V usage is TRBV15 and J usage is TRBJ1-3; D is undetermined. This CDR3 spans 15 amino acids. Germline assignment: CDR1 LNHNV and CDR2 YYDKDF (reference sequence). Trimming took off 9 bases at V and 4 bases at J, with 19 bases between the two ends. CDR3 coding DNA: TGTGCCACTCAGTTCGGGTTAGGTTCCGGAAACACCATATATTTT. Protein product: CATQFGLGSGNTIYF.

To note about this clone: The same CDR3 also results from other DNA sequences found in this sample. The rearrangement links TRBV5-6 to TRBJ1-1, with D tentatively TRBD1 (5 bases). Per germline, CDR1 SGHDT and CDR2 YYEEEE. The CDR3 is made up of 14 amino acids. V was cut by 0 bases and J by 1 base, with 7 bases left in between. The CDR3 DNA reads as TGTGCCAGCAGCTTGGTCACAGGGAACACTGAAGCTTTCTTT. It specifies CASSLVTGNTEAFF.

About this clone: This could be a read error, since a much larger clone is one nucleotide away. The chain recombines TRBV6-5 with TRBJ1-5; D perhaps matches TRBD1 (5 bases). The CDR3 is made up of 14 amino acids. Germline V gene lookup returns CDR1 MNHEY and CDR2 SVGAGI. V was shortened by 6 bases and J by 6 bases, with 15 bases between the two germline ends. The chain's CDR3 is CASRVGRVVQPQHF. CDR3 nucleotides: TGTGCCAGCAGAGTGGGCAGGGTGGTTCAGCCCCAGCATTTT.

The chain carries TRBV20-1 and TRBJ1-2; D might be TRBD1 (5 bases). This CDR3 is built from 11 residues. Germline V gene sequence: CDR1 DFQATT, CDR2 SNEGSKA (reference sequence). The V end lost 4 bases, the J end lost 8 bases, and 11 bases lay between the germline ends. The chain's CDR3 is CSAKGRWGYTF. CDR3 in DNA: TGCAGTGCTAAGGGGCGCTGGGGCTACACCTTC.

The chain has TRBV9 and TRBJ1-2; 11 bases are shared with TRBD1. The CDR3 covers 14 residues. CDR1 SGDLS and CDR2 YYNGEE come from the germline V gene. V dropped 4 bases and J dropped 7; count of bases not matched to a gene: 6. The CDR3 here is CASSPGTGGFGYTF. DNA for the CDR3: TGTGCCAGCAGCCCCGGGACAGGGGGATTTGGCTACACCTTC.

J is TRBJ2-1 and V is TRBV19; tentative D call: TRBD2 (7 bases). This CDR3 spans 17 amino acids. With 5 bases removed from V and 4 bases from J, the gap between germline ends came to 21 bases. Looked up from germline, CDR1 is LNHDA and CDR2 is SQIVND (reference sequence). The CDR3 DNA sequence: TGTGCCAGTAGTCGGGAACAGGGACTAACCCTTTACAATGAGCAGTTCTTC. As protein: CASSREQGLTLYNEQFF.

The rearrangement joins TRBV7-2 to TRBJ2-7; 10 nucleotides align to TRBD2. The CDR3 loop spans 15 amino acids. CDR1 is SGHTA, CDR2 FQGNSA, per germline. J gave up 6 bases and V 7 bases, and 12 bases lay outside the gene matches. The CDR3 bases are TGTGCCAGCACCCCGGGGGGTTTAGCGGGAGGCGAGCAGTACTTC. Translated: CASTPGGLAGGEQYF.

In this sample, this clone turned up a few times. V and J are TRBV7-8 and TRBJ1-5; D is unclear. The CDR3 runs to 17 residues. The V gene's germline CDR1 is SGHVS and CDR2 FQNEAQ. V was clipped by 0 bases and J by 0 bases, with 12 bases between them. CDR3 residues: CASSLAVASYSNQPQHF. As DNA, the CDR3 is TGTGCCAGCAGCTTAGCCGTGGCAAGTTATAGCAATCAGCCCCAGCATTTT.

This clone was seen only once. Here the CDR3 DNA reads TGTGCCAGCAGCTTGACCGGGACTAGCGGGAGGGCCCCGTATTTT. It yields the protein CASSLTGTSGRAPYF. The chain carries TRBV11-2 and TRBJ2-3; 16 positions agree with TRBD2. CDR3 length: 15 amino acids. The V gene end was trimmed by 3 bases and the J gene end by 14 bases; junction bases not matched to a gene: 8. Per the germline V gene, CDR1 is SGHAT and CDR2 is FQNNGV.

The V call is TRBV5-1, the J call TRBJ2-2; 7 positions agree with TRBD2. The CDR3 has 15 amino acids. Germline lookup yields CDR1 SGHRS and CDR2 YFSETQ. The junction had 5 bases not matched to a gene; V was cut back by 4 bases and J by 2 bases. The CDR3 loop is CASSTLASNTGELFF. The CDR3 region has the DNA TGCGCCAGCAGCACACTAGCGAGTAACACCGGGGAGCTGTTTTTT.